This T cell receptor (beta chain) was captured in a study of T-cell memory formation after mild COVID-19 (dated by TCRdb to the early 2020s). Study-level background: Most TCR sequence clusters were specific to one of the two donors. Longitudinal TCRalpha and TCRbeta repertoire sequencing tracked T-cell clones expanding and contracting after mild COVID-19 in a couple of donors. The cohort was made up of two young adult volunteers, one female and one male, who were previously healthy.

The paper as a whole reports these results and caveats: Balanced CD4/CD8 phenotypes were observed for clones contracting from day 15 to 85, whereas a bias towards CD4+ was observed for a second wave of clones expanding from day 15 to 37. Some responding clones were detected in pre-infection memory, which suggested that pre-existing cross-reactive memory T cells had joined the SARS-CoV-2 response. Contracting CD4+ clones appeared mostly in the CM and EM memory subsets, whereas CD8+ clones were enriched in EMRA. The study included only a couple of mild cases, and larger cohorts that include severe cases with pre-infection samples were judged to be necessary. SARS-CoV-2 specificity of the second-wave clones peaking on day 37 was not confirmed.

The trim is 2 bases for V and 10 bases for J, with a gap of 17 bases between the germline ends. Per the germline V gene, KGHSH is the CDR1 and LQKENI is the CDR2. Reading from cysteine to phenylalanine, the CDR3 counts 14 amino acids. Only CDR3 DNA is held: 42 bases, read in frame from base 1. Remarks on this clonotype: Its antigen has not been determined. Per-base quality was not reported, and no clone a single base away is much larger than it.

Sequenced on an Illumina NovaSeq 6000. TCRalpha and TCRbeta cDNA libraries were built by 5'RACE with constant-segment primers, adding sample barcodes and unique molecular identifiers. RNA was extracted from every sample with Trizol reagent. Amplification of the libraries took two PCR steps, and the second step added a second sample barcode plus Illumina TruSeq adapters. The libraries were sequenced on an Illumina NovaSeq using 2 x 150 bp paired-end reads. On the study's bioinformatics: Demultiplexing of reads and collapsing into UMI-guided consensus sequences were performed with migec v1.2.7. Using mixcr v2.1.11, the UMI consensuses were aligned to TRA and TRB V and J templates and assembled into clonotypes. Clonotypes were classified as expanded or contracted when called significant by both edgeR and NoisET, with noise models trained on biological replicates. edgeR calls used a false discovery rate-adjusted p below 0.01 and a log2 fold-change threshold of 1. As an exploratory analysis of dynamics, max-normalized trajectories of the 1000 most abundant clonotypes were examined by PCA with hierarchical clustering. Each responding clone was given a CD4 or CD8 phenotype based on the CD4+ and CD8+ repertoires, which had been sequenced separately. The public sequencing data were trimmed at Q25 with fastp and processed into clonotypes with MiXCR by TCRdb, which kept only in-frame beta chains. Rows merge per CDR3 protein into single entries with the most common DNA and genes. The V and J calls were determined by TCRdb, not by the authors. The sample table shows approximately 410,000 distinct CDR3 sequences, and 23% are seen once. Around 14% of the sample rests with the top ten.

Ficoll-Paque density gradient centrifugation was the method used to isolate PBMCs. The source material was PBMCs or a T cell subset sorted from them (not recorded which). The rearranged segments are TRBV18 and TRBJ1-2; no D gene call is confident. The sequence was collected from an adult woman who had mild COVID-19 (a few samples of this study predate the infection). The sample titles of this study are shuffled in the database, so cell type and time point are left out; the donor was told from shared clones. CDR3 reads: CASSPVAAGSAYTF. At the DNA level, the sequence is TGTGCCAGCTCACCAGTCGCCGCCGGATCGGCCTACACCTTC. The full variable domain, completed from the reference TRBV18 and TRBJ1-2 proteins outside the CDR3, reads NAGVMQNPRHLVRRRGQEARLRCSPMKGHSHVYWYRQLPEEGLKFMVYLQKENIIDESGMPKERFSAEFPKEGPSILRIQQVVRGDSAAYFCASSPVAAGSAYTFGSGTRLTVV.